This passage covers 3 T cell receptor beta chains from one sample sequenced in a study of blood T cell repertoires in COVID-19. Assay: immunoSEQ multiplex PCR; the TCRdb copy retains only in-frame clones and omits some. The sample holds under 250,000 clones; 88% are singletons and the top ten take roughly 6.8%. Sequencing was performed on peripheral blood. The receptors stem from a woman in her 30s with COVID-19, enrolled during active disease.

This sequence joins TRBV27 and TRBJ2-7; 7 bases match TRBD2. Germline CDR1 is MNHEY and CDR2 is SMNVEV (reference sequence). The CDR3 has 14 amino acids. Trimming cost V 3 bases and J 2 bases; bases outside gene matches: 4. CDR3 nucleotide sequence: TGTGCCAGCAGTTTTGGGGGGGGAACCTACGAGCAGTACTTC. Translation gives CASSFGGGTYEQYF.

This sequence joins TRBV3-1 (or the pseudogene TRBV3-2) and TRBJ2-1; 11 nucleotides line up with TRBD2. The V segment lost 3 bases and the J segment 0 bases; nucleotides outside the gene matches: 16. Per germline, CDR1 LGHDT and CDR2 YNNKEL (reference sequence). This CDR3 is built from 21 residues. CDR3 in amino acids: CASSQRSTSTSGGSSYNEQFF. The CDR3 nucleotides read TGTGCCAGCAGCCAGAGGAGTACTTCTACTAGCGGGGGTAGCTCCTACAATGAGCAGTTCTTC.

The rearrangement links TRBV2 to TRBJ1-5, with D perhaps TRBD1 (6 bases). Germline V lookup: CDR1 SNHLY, CDR2 FYNNEI. With 8 bases removed from V and 7 bases from J, the gap between germline ends came to 15 bases. The CDR3 covers 13 residues. CDR3 sequence: CASCTRGVQPQHF. The CDR3 nucleotides are TGTGCCAGCTGTACCAGGGGAGTCCAGCCCCAGCATTTT.